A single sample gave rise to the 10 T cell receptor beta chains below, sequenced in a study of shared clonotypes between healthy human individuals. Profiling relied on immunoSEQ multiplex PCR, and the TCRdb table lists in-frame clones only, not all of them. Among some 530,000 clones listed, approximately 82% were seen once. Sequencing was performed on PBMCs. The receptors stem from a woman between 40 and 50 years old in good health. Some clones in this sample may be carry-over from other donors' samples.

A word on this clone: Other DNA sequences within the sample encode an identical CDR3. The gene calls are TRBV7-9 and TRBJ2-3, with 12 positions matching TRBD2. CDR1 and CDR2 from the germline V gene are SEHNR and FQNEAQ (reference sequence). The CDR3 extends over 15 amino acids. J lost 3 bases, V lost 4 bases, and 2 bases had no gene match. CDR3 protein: CASSSGTSGTDTQYF. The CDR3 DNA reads TGTGCCAGCAGCTCCGGGACTAGCGGGACAGATACGCAGTATTTT.

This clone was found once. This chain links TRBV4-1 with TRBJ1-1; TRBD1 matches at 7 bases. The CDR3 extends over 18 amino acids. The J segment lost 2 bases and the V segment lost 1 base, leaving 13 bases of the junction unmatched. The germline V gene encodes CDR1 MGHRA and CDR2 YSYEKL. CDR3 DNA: TGCGCCAGCAGCCAAGGCCCCACCCCGGGACAGATAAACACTGAAGCTTTCTTT. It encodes CASSQGPTPGQINTEAFF.

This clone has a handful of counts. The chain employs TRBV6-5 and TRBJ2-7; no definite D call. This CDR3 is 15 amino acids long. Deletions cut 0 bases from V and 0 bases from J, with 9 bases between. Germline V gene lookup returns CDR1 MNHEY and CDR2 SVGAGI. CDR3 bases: TGTGCCAGCAGTTACTCCCCCACAGCCTCCTACGAGCAGTACTTC. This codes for CASSYSPTASYEQYF.

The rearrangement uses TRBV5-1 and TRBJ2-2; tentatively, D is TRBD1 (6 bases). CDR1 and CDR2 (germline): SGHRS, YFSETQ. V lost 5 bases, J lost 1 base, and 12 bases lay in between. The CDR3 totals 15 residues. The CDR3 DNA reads TGCGCCAGCAGGCCGGGACAATTGAACACCGGGGAGCTGTTTTTT. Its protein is CASRPGQLNTGELFF.

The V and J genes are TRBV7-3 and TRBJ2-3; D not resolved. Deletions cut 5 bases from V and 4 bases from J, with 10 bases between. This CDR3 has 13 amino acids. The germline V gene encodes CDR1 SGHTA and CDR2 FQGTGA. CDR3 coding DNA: TGTGCCAGCAGCCTGAACGAGGCAGATACGCAGTATTTT. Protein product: CASSLNEADTQYF.

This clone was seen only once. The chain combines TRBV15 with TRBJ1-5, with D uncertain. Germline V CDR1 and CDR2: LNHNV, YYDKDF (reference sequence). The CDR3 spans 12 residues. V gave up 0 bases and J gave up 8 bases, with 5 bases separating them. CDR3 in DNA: TGTGCCACCAGCAGAGACTGGGAGCCCCAGCATTTT. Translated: CATSRDWEPQHF.

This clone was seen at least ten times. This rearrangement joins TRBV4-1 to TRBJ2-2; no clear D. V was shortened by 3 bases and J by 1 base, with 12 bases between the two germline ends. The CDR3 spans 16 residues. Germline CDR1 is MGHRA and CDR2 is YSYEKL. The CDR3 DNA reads TGCGCCAGCAGCCAGCTAGTTTTCCAGAACACCGGGGAGCTGTTTTTT. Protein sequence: CASSQLVFQNTGELFF.

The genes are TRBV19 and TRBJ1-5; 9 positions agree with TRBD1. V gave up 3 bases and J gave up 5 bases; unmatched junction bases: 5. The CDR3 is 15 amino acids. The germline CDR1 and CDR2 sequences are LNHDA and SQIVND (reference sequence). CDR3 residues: CASSMGGTGYQPQHF. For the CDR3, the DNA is TGTGCCAGTAGTATGGGGGGGACAGGGTATCAGCCCCAGCATTTT.

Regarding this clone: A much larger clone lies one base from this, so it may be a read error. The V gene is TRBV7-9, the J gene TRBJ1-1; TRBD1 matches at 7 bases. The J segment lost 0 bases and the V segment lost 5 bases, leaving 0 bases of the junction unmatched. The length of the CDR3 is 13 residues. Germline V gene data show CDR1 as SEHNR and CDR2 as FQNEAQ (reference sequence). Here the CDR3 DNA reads TGTGCCAGCAGCGACAGGGTGAACACTGAAGCTTTCTTT. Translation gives CASSDRVNTEAFF.

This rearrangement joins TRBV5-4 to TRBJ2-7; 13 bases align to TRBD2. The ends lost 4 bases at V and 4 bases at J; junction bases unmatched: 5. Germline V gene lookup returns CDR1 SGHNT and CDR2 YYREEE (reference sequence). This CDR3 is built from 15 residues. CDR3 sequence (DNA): TGTGCCAGCAGCGGGGGACTAGCGGGACTATACGAGCAGTACTTC. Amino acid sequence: CASSGGLAGLYEQYF.